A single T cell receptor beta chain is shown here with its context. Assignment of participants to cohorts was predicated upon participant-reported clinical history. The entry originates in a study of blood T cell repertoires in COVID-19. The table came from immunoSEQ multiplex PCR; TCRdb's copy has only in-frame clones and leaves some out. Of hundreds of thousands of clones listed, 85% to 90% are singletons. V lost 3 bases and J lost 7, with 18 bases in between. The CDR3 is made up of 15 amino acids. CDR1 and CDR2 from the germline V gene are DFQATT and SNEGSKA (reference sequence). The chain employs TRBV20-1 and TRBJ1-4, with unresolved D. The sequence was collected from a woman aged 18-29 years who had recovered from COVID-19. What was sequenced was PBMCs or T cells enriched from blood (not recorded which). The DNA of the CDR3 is TGCAGTGCTAGTATCCCCGAAGCGTTGGCTGAAAAACTGTTTTTT. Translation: CSASIPEALAEKLFF.